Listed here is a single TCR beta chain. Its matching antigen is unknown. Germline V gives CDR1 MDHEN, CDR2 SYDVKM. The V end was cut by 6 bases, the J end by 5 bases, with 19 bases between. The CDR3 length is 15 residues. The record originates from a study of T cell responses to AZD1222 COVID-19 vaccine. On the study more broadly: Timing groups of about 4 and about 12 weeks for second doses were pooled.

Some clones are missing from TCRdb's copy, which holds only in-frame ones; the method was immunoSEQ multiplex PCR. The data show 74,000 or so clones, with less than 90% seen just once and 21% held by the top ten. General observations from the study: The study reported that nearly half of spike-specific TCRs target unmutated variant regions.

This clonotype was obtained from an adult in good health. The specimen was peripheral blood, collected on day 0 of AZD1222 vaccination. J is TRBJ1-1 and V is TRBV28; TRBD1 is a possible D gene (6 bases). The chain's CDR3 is CASRTNRARGTEAFF. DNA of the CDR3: TGTGCCAGCAGGACAAACAGGGCTCGAGGAACTGAAGCTTTCTTT.